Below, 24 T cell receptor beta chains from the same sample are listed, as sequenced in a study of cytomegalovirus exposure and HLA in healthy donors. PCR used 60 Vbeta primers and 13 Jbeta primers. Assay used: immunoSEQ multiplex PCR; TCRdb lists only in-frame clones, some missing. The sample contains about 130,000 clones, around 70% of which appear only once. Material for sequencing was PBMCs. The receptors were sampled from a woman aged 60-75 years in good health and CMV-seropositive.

The CDR3 nucleotides read TGTGCCAGCAGTTTGGACAGGGGGTCCTATAATTCACCCCTCCACTTT. Translating it yields CASSLDRGSYNSPLHF. This chain connects TRBV2 to TRBJ1-6; 10 bases line up with TRBD1. The germline V gene encodes CDR1 SNHLY and CDR2 FYNNEI. The CDR3 sequence is 16 residues long. V shed 5 bases, J shed 1 base, and the junction held 2 bases outside the gene matches.

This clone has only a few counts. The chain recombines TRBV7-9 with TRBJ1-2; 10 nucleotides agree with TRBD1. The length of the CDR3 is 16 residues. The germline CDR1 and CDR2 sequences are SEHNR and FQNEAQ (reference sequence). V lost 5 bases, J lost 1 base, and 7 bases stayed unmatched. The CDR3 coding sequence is TGTGCCAGCAGCCCGAGACAGGGGGCAGTTAACTATGGCTACACCTTC. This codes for CASSPRQGAVNYGYTF.

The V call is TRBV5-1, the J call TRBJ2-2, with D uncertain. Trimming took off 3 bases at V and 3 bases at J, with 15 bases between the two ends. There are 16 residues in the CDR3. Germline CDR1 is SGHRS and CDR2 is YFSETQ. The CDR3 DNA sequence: TGCGCCAGCAGCTCCTTGACCCCTGAGGACACCGGGGAGCTGTTTTTT. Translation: CASSSLTPEDTGELFF. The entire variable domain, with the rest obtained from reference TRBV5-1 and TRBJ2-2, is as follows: KAGVTQTPRYLIKTRGQQVTLSCSPISGHRSVSWYQQTPGQGLQFLFEYFSETQRNKGNFPGRFSGRQFSNSRSEMNVSTLELGDSALYLCASSSLTPEDTGELFFGEGSRLTVL.

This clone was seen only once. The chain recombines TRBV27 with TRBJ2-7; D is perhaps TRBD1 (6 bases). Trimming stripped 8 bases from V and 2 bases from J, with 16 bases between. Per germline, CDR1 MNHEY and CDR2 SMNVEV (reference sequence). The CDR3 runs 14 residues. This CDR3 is CASEARGNPYEQYF. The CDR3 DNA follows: TGTGCCAGCGAGGCCAGGGGAAACCCCTACGAGCAGTACTTC.

The CDR3 is CSGSPILAGGPGSTDTQYF. In nucleotides, the CDR3 is TGCAGCGGGAGTCCGATACTAGCGGGGGGCCCAGGTAGCACAGATACGCAGTATTTT. The rearrangement links TRBV29-1 to TRBJ2-3; TRBD2 matches 12 bases. The CDR3 extends over 19 amino acids. Looked up from germline, CDR1 is SQVTM and CDR2 is ANQGSEA. Unmatched junction bases numbered 17, after V lost 7 bases and J lost 0 bases.

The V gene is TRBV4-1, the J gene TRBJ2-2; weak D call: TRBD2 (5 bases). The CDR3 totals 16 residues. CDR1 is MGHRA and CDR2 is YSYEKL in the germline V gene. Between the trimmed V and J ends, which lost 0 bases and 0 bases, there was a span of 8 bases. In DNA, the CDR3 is TGCGCCAGCAGCCAAGATTCGGGAACGAACACCGGGGAGCTGTTTTTT. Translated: CASSQDSGTNTGELFF.

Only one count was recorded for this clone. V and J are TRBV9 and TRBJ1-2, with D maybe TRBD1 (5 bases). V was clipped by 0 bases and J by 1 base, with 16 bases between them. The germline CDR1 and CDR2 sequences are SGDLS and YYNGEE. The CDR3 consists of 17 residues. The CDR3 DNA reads TGTGCCAGCAGCGTAGCTTATGGGGCAGGAGATAACTATGGCTACACCTTC. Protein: CASSVAYGAGDNYGYTF.

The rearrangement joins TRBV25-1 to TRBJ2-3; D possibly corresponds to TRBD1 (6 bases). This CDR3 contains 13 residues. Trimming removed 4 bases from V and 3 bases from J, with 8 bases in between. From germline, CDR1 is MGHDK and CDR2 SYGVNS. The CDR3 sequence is CASSGQGTDTQYF. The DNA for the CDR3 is TGTGCCAGCAGTGGCCAGGGGACAGATACGCAGTATTTT.

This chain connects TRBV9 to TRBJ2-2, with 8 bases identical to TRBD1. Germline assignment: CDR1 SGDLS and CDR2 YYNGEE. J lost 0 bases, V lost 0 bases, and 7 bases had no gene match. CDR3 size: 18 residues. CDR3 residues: CASSVVAGTGANTGELFF. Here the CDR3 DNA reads TGTGCCAGCAGCGTAGTCGCCGGGACAGGAGCGAACACCGGGGAGCTGTTTTTT. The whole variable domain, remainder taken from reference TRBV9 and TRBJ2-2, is DSGVTQTPKHLITATGQRVTLRCSPRSGDLSVYWYQQSLDQGLQFLIQYYNGEERAKGNILERFSAQQFPDLHSELNLSSLELGDSALYFCASSVVAGTGANTGELFFGEGSRLTVL.

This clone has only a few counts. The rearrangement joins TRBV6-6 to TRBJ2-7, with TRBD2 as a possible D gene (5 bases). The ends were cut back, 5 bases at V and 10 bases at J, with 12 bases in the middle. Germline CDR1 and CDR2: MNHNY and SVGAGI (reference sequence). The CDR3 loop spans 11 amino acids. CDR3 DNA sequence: TGTGCCAGCAGTAGCGAGAGGGTCCAGTACTTC. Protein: CASSSERVQYF.

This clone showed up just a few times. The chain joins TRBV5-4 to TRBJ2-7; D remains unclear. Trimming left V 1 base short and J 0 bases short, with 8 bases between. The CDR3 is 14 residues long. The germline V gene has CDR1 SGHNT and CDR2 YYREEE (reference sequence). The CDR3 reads CASSLFESSYEQYF. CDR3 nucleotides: TGTGCCAGCAGCTTGTTCGAGAGCTCCTACGAGCAGTACTTC.

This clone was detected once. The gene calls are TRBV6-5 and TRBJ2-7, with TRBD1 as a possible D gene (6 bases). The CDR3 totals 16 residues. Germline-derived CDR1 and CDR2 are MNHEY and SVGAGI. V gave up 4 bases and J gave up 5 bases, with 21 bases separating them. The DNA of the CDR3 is TGTGCCAGCAGTTCCAGGGGAATAGCTATTTGGCACGAGCAGTACTTC. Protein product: CASSSRGIAIWHEQYF.

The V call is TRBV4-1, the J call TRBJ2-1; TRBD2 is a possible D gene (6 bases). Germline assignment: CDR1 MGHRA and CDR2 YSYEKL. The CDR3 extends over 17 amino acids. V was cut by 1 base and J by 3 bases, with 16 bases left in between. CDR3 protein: CASSQGEVGGYYNEQFF. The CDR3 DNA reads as TGCGCCAGCAGCCAAGGGGAAGTTGGGGGGTACTACAATGAGCAGTTCTTC.

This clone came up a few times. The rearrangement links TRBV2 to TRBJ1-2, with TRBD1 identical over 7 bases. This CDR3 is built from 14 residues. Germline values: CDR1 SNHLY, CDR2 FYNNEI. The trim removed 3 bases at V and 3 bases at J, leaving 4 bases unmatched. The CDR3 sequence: CASSDPGTDYGYTF. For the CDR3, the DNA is TGTGCCAGCAGTGACCCCGGGACAGACTATGGCTACACCTTC.

CDR3 residues: CASSLAGTDYNEQFF. The CDR3 bases are TGTGCCAGCAGCTTAGCGGGGACAGACTACAATGAGCAGTTCTTC. V and J are TRBV7-6 and TRBJ2-1; the match to TRBD1 covers 7 bases. J was trimmed by 3 bases and V by 0 bases; bases with no gene match: 2. CDR1 is SGHVS, CDR2 FNYEAQ, per germline. This CDR3 contains 15 residues.

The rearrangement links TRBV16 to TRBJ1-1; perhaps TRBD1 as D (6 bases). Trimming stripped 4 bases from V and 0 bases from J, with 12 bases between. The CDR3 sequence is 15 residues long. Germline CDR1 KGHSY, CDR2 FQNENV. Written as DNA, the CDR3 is TGTGCCAGCAGCCCCGCAGGGGCCTTGAACACTGAAGCTTTCTTT. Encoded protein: CASSPAGALNTEAFF.

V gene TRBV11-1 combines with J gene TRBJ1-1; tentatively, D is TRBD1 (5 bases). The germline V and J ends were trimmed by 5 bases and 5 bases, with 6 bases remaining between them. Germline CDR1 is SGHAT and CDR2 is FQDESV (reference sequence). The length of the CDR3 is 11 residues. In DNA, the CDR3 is TGTGCCAGCAGCGGGGGGACTGAAGCTTTCTTT. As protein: CASSGGTEAFF.

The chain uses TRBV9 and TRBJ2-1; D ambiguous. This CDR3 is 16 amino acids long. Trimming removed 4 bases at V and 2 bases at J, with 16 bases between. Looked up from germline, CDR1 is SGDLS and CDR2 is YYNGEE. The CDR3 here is CASSPGLELAYNEQFF. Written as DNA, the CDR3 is TGTGCCAGCAGCCCAGGTTTGGAACTCGCCTACAATGAGCAGTTCTTC.

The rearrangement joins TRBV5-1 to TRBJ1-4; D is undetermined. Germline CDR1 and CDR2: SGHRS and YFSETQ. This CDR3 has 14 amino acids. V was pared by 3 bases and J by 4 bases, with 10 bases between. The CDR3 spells CASSWGEGNEKLFF. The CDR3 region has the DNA TGCGCCAGCAGCTGGGGAGAGGGTAATGAAAAACTGTTTTTT.

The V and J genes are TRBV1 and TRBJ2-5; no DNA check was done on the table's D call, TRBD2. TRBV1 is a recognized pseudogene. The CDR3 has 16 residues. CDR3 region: CTSSPSSGGARETQYF. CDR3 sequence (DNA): TGCACCAGCAGCCCCTCTAGCGGGGGGGCGCGAGAGACCCAGTACTTC.

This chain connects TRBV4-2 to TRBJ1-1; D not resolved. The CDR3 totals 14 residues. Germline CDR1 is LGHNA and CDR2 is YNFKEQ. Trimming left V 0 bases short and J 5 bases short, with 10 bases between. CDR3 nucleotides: TGTGCCAGCAGCCAAGAAGCACCGGGGACTGAAGCTTTCTTT. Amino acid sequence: CASSQEAPGTEAFF.

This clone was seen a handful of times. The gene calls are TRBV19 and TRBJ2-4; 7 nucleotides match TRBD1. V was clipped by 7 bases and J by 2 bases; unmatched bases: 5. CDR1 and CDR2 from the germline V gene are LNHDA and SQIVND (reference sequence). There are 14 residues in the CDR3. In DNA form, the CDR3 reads TGTGCCAGTACCCCGGGACAGTCCAAAAACATTCAGTACTTC. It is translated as CASTPGQSKNIQYF.

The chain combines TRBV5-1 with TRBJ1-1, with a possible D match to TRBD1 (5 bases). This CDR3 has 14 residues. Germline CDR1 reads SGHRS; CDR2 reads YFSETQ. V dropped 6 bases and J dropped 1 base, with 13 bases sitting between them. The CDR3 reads CASTPFGQNTEAFF. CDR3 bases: TGCGCCAGCACCCCCTTTGGACAGAACACTGAAGCTTTCTTT.

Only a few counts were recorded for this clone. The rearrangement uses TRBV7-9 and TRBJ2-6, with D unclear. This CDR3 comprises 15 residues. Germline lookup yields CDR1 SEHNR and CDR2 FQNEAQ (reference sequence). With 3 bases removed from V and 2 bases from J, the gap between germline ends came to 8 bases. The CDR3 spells CASSFYGAGANVLTF. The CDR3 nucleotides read TGTGCCAGCAGCTTTTACGGAGCTGGGGCCAACGTCCTGACTTTC.